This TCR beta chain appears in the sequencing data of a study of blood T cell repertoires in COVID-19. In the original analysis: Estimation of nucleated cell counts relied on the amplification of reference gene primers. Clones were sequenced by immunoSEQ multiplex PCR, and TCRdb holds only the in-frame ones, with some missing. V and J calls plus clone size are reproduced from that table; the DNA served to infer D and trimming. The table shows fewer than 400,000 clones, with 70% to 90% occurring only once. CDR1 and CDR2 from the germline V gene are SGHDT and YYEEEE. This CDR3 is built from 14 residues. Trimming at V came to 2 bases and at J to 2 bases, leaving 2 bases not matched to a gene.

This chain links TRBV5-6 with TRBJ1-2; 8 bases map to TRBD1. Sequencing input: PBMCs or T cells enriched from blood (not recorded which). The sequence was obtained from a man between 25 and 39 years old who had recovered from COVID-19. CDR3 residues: CASSFQGANYGYTF. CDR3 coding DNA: TGTGCCAGCAGCTTTCAGGGGGCGAACTATGGCTACACCTTC.